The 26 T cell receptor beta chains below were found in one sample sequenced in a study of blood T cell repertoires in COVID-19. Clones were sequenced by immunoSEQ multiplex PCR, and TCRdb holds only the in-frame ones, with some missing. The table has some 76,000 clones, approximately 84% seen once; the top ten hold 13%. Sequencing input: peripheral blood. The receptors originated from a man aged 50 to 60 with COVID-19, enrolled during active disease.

CDR3 bases: TGTGCCAGCAGCTTAAAAGGCGCTAGCGGGTTGAACACCGGGGAGCTGTTTTTT. Its protein product is CASSLKGASGLNTGELFF. The chain is built from TRBV7-2 and TRBJ2-2; 8 nucleotides agree with TRBD2. Unmatched junction bases numbered 9, after V lost 2 bases and J lost 1 base. The CDR3 runs to 18 residues. CDR1 and CDR2 (germline): SGHTA, FQGNSA.

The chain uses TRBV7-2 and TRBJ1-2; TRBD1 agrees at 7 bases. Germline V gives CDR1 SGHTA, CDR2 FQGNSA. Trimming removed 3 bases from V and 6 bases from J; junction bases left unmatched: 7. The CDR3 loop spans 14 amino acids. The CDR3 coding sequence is TGTGCCAGCAGCTTGTACAGGGGCTCGGATGGCTACACCTTC. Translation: CASSLYRGSDGYTF.

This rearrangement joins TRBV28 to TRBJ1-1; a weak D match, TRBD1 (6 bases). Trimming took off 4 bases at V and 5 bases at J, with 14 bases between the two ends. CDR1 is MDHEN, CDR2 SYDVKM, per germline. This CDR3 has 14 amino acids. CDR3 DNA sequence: TGTGCCAGCAGTTCAATAGGGGGGGATACTGAAGCTTTCTTT. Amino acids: CASSSIGGDTEAFF.

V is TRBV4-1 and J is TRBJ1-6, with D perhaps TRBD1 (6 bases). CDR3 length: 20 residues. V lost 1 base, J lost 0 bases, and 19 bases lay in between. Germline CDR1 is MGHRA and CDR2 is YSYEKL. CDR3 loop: CASSQGFGWQGSSYNSPLHF. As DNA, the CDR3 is TGCGCCAGCAGCCAAGGGTTCGGCTGGCAGGGGAGCTCCTATAATTCACCCCTCCACTTT.

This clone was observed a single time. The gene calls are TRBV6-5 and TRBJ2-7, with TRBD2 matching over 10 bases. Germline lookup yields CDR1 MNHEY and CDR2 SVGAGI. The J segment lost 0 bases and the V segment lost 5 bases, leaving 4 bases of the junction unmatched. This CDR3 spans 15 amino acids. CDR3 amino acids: CASSRTSGSSYEQYF. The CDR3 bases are TGTGCCAGCAGTCGGACTAGCGGCAGCTCCTACGAGCAGTACTTC.

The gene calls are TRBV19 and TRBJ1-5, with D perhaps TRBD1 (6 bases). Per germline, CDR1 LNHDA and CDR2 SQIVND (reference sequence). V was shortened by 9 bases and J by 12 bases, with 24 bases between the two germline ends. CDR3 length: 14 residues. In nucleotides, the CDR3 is TGTGCCAGCAGCCCCCGGACAGTGGGCACGCTCCAGCATTTT. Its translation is CASSPRTVGTLQHF.

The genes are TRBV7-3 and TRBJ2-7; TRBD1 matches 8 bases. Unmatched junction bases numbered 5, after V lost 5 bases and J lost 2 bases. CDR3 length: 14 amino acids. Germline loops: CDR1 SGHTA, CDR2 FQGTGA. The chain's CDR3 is CASSPDRGPYEQYF. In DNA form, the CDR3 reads TGTGCCAGCAGCCCCGACAGGGGCCCCTACGAGCAGTACTTC.

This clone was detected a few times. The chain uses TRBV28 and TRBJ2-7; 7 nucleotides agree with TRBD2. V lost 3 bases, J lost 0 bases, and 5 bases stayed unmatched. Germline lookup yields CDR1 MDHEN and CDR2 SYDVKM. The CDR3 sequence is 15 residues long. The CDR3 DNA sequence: TGTGCCAGCAGTTTCGACGGGAGGTTCTCCTACGAGCAGTACTTC. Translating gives CASSFDGRFSYEQYF.

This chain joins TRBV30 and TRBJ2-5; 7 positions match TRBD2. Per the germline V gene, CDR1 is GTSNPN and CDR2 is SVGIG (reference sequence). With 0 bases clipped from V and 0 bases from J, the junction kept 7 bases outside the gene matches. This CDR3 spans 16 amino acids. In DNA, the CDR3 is TGTGCCTGGAGTGTACTTAGCGGGTGGGACCAAGAGACCCAGTACTTC. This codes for CAWSVLSGWDQETQYF.

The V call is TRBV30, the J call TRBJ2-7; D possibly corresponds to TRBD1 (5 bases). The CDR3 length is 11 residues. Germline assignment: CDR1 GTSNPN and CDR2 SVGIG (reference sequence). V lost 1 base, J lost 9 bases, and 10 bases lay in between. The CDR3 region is CAWSGQGMQYF. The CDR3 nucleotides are TGTGCCTGGAGTGGGCAGGGTATGCAGTACTTC.

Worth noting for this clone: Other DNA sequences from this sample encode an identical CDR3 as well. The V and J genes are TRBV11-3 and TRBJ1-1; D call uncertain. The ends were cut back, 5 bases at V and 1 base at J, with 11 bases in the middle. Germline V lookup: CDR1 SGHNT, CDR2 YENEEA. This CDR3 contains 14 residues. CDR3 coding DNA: TGTGCCAGCAGCCCATCAACAGAGAACACTGAAGCTTTCTTT. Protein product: CASSPSTENTEAFF.

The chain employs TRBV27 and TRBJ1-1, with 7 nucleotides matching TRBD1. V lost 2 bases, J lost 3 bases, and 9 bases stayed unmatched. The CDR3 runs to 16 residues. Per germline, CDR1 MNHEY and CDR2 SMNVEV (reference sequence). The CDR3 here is CASSLSPTGSDTEAFF. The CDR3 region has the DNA TGTGCCAGCAGTTTAAGCCCGACAGGGTCTGACACTGAAGCTTTCTTT.

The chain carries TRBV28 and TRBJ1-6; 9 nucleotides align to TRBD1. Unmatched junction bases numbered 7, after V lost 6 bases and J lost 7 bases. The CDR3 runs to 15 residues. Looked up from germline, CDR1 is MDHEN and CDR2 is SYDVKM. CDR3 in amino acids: CASRVQGAKNSPLHF. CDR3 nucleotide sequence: TGTGCCAGCAGAGTACAGGGGGCGAAGAATTCACCCCTCCACTTT.

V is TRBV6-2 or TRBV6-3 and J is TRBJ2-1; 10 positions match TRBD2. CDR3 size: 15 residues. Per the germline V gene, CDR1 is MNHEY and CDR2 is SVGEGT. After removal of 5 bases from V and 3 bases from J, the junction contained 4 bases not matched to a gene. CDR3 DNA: TGTGCCAGCAGTAAAAGCGGGGGGGACTACAATGAGCAGTTCTTC. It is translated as CASSKSGGDYNEQFF.

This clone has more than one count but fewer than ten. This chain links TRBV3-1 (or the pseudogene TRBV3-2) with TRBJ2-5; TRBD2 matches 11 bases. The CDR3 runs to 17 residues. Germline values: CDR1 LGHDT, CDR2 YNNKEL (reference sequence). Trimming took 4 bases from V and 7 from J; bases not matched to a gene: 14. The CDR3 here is CASSRTSLAGGPGTQYF. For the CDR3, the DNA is TGTGCCAGCAGCCGGACTTCTTTAGCGGGAGGGCCCGGGACCCAGTACTTC.

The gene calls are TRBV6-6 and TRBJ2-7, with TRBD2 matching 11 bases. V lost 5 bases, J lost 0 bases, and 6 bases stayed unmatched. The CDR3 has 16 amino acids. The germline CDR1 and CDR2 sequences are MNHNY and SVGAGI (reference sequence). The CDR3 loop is CASSTTSGGSSYEQYF. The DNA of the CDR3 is TGTGCCAGCAGTACTACTAGCGGGGGATCCTCCTACGAGCAGTACTTC.

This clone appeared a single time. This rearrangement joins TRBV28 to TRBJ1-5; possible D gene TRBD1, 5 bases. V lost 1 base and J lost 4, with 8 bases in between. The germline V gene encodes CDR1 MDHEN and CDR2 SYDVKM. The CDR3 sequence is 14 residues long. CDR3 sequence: CASSLFQGNQPQHF. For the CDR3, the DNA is TGTGCCAGCAGTTTATTCCAGGGAAATCAGCCCCAGCATTTT.

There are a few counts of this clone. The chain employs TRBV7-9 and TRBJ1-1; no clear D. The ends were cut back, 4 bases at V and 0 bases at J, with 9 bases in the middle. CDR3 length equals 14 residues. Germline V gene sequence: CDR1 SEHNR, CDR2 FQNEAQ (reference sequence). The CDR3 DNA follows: TGTGCCAGCAGCTCCCCCCGAGTGAACACTGAAGCTTTCTTT. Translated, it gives CASSSPRVNTEAFF.

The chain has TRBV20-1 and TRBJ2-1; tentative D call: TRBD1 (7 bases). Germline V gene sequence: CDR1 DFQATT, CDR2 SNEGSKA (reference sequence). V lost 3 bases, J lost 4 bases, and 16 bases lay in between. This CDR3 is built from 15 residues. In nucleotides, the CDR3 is TGCAGTGCTAGTGTTCTCAGGGGGGATTACAATGAGCAGTTCTTC. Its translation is CSASVLRGDYNEQFF.

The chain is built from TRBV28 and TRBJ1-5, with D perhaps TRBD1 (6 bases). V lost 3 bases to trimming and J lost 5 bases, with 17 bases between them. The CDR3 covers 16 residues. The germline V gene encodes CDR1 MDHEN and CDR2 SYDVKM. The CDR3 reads CASSFLPGKGDQPQHF. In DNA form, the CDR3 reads TGTGCCAGCAGTTTTTTGCCGGGGAAGGGGGATCAGCCCCAGCATTTT.

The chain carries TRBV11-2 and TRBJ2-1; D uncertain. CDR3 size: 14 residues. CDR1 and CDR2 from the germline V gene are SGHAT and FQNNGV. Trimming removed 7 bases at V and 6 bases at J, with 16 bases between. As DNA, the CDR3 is TGTGCCAGCACTACCCTACGACGGGTCAATGAGCAGTTCTTC. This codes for CASTTLRRVNEQFF.

The CDR3 DNA is TGCGCCAGCAGCTTGGGACAGCTCCAAGAGACCCAGTACTTC. Translation gives CASSLGQLQETQYF. The V and J genes are TRBV5-1 and TRBJ2-5, with D tentatively TRBD1 (5 bases). The CDR3 consists of 14 residues. Germline V gene data show CDR1 as SGHRS and CDR2 as YFSETQ. V shed 0 bases and J shed 1 base, with 7 bases lying between them.

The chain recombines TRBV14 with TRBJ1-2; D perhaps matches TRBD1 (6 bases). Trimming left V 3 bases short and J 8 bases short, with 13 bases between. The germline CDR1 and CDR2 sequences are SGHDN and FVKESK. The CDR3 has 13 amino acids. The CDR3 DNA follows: TGTGCCAGCAGCCAGACAAGACAGGCCGGCTACACCTTC. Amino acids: CASSQTRQAGYTF.

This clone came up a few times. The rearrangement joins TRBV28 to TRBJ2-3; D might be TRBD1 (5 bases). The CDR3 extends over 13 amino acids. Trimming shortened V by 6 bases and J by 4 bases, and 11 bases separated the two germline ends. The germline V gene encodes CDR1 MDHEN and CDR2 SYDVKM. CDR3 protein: CASSLLGADTQYF. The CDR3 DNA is TGTGCCAGCAGCCTGCTAGGGGCAGATACGCAGTATTTT.

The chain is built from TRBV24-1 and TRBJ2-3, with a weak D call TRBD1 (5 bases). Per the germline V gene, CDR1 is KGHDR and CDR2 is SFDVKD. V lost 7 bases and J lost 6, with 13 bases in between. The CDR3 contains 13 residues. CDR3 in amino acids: CATRGRVLDTQYF. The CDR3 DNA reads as TGTGCCACCAGGGGCAGGGTTTTGGATACGCAGTATTTT.

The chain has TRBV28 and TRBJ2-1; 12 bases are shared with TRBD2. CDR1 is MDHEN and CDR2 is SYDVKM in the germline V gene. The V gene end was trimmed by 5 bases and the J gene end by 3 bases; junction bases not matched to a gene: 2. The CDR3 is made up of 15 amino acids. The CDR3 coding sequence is TGTGCCAGCAGTCTACTAGCGGGAGGCTACAATGAGCAGTTCTTC. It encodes CASSLLAGGYNEQFF.